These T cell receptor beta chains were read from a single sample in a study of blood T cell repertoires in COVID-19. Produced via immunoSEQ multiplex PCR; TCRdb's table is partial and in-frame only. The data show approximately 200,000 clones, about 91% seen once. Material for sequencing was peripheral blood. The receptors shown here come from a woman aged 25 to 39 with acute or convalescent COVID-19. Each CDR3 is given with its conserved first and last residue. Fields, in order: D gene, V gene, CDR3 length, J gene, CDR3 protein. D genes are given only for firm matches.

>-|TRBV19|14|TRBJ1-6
CASSIRVGNSPLHF
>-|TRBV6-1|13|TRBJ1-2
CASSEPYNYGYTF
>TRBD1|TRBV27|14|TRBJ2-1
CASSLGTGVSEQFF
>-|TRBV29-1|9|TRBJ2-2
CSVSGELFF
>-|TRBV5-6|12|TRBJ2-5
CASSLAKETQYF
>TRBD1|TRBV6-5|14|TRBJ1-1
CASSSGTANTEAFF
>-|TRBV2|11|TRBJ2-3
CASTLTWTQYF
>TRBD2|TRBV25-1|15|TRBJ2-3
CASSAKRGYTDTQYF
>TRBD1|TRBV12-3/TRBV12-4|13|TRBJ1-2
CASTNSGTGGYTF
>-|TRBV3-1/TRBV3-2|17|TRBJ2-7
CASSQELPRQVTYEQYF
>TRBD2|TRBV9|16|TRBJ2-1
CASSFRTMAGGSEQFF
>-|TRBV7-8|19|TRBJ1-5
CASSLLGSKGGASNQPQHF
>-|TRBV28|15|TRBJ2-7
CASSLLVSDGYEQYF
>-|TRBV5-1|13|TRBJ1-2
CASSPDSSYGYTF
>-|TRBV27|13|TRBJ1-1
CASSLEMNTEAFF
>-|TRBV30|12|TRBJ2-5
CAWGPFQETQYF
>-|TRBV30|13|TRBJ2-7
CAWSVAPQGEQYF
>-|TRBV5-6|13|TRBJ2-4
CASTAAPENIQYF
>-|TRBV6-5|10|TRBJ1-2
CASTQGGEDF
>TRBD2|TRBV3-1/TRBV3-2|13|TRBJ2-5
CASSPRDYETQYF
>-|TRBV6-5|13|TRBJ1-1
CASQLEVNTEAFF
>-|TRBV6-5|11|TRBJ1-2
CASRWGEGYTF
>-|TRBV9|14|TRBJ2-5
CASSVSSAMETQYF
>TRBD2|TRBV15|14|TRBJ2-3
CATSTRLAGDTQYF
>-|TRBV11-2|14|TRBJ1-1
CASSLEAANTEAFF
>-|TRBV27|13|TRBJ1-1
CASKRNGNTEAFF
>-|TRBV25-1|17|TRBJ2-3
CASGGGGTSIDTDTQYF
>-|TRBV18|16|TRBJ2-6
CASSPIRGSGANVLTF
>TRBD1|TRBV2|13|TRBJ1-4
CASKETGGEKLFF
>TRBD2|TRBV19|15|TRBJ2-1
CASTLQGREVNEQFF
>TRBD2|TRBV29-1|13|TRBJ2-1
CSAGLAVYNEQFF
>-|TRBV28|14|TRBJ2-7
CASSGQGSSYEQYF